These 14 T cell receptor beta chains share one sample of origin, sequenced in a study of T cells in Graves' hyperthyroidism and ophthalmopathy. Amplified TCR beta CDR3 regions came from RNA transcripts. The HTBI primer set was used in a first-round RT-PCR of the TCR CDR3. TCRdb re-called the multiplex PCR reads with MiXCR, one entry per CDR3 protein. The table records hundreds of thousands of distinct CDR3 sequences, more than 12% of them present only once. The sample consisted of blood. The receptors stem from a woman aged 45-65 years with Graves' ophthalmopathy.

This clonotype was counted ten times or more. CDR3 nucleotide sequence: TGTGCCAGCAGCACAACCGGGACATCCTACGAGCAGTACTTC. Amino acids: CASSTTGTSYEQYF. The chain carries TRBV7-2 and TRBJ2-7; D might be TRBD1 (6 bases). The CDR3 is made up of 14 amino acids. The germline gives CDR1 SGHTA, CDR2 FQGNSA. The V end was cut by 5 bases, the J end by 1 base, with 12 bases between.

This chain uses TRBV6-2 or TRBV6-3 with TRBJ2-2; 12 bases match TRBD2. V lost 0 bases to trimming and J lost 4 bases; unmatched junction nucleotides: 3. Looked up from germline, CDR1 is MNHEY and CDR2 is SVGEGT. The CDR3 extends over 17 amino acids. The CDR3 reads CASSYSASGRATGELFF. CDR3 sequence (DNA): TGTGCCAGCAGTTACTCAGCTAGCGGGAGGGCCACCGGGGAGCTGTTTTTT.

This clonotype was recorded at least ten times. The chain recombines TRBV2 with TRBJ1-6; D gene unclear. The V and J ends lost 4 bases and 6 bases respectively, with 10 bases between them. In germline, CDR1 is SNHLY, CDR2 FYNNEI. The CDR3 spans 14 residues. CDR3 DNA sequence: TGTGCCAGCAGTGTCACTCGTTTTAATTCACCCCTCCACTTT. This translates into CASSVTRFNSPLHF.

The table lists this clonotype with many counts. The chain uses TRBV28 and TRBJ1-2; the D is unclear. The germline V and J ends were trimmed by 7 bases and 2 bases, with 8 bases remaining between them. This CDR3 is 12 amino acids long. The germline gives CDR1 MDHEN, CDR2 SYDVKM. The CDR3 DNA is TGTGCCAGCATGATTTGGAACTATGGCTACACCTTC. It specifies CASMIWNYGYTF.

The chain joins TRBV28 to TRBJ2-7, with 7 bases lining up with TRBD1. Germline V lookup: CDR1 MDHEN, CDR2 SYDVKM. CDR3 length: 15 amino acids. Trimming at V came to 7 bases and at J to 3 bases, leaving 12 bases not matched to a gene. The CDR3 loop reads CASISGGTCFYEQYF. The CDR3 nucleotides read TGTGCCAGCATATCAGGGGGAACCTGCTTCTACGAGCAGTACTTC.

This clonotype was observed a handful of times. The chain employs TRBV9 and TRBJ1-6, with D perhaps TRBD1 (5 bases). V lost 3 bases and J 9 bases, leaving 13 bases between the germline ends. Germline V gene lookup returns CDR1 SGDLS and CDR2 YYNGEE. The CDR3 contains 14 residues. The CDR3 sequence is CASSEAVGGSPLHF. In nucleotides, the CDR3 is TGTGCCAGCAGCGAGGCTGTTGGGGGTTCACCCCTCCACTTT.

This clonotype was seen repeatedly, ten times or more. At one end, the junction sequence differs from germline, possibly due to a read error. The V gene is TRBV5-1, the J gene TRBJ2-1; the D is unclear. The CDR3 contains 13 residues. CDR1 and CDR2 from the germline V gene are SGHRS and YFSETQ. Here the CDR3 reads CASSLGTNNGQFF. In nucleotides, the CDR3 is TGCGCCAGCAGCTTGGGGACCAACAATGGGCAGTTCTTC.

This clonotype has a handful of counts. This chain links TRBV4-3 with TRBJ2-7; 7 bases agree with TRBD1. This CDR3 comprises 15 residues. Germline CDR1 is LGHNA and CDR2 is YSLEER. Trimming took 1 base from V and 6 from J; bases not matched to a gene: 9. Written as DNA, the CDR3 is TGCGCCAGCAGCCAAGCTCCCAGAGGGGGCAGCGAGCAGTACTTC. Residues: CASSQAPRGGSEQYF.

The genes are TRBV20-1 and TRBJ2-1; D possibly corresponds to TRBD1 (5 bases). The CDR3 sequence is 14 residues long. Trimming left V 3 bases short and J 0 bases short, with 9 bases between. The germline V gene has CDR1 DFQATT and CDR2 SNEGSKA (reference sequence). The CDR3 nucleotides read TGCAGTGCTAGCAGGGCTCGCTCCTACAATGAGCAGTTCTTC. It codes for CSASRARSYNEQFF.

At least ten counts were recorded for this clonotype. The DNA for the CDR3 is TGTGCCAGCAGTTTGTTGTCGGGGTATGAGCAGTTCTTC. Its protein product is CASSLLSGYEQFF. The chain combines TRBV12-3 or TRBV12-4 with TRBJ2-1; maybe TRBD2 (5 bases). With 3 bases removed from V and 8 bases from J, the gap between germline ends came to 11 bases. This CDR3 region has 13 residues.

This clonotype has just a few counts. The chain uses TRBV5-1 and TRBJ2-1, with D tentatively TRBD1 or TRBD2 (5 bases each). Trimming removed 4 bases from V and 5 bases from J, with 34 bases in between. The CDR3 extends over 21 amino acids. The germline V gene has CDR1 SGHRS and CDR2 YFSETQ. As DNA, the CDR3 is TGCGCCAGCAGCAACGGTTTAAAAGGGACCACTGTTCCAAGGAGAAACAATGAGCAGTTCTTC. This gives the protein CASSNGLKGTTVPRRNNEQFF.

This clonotype appeared many times. This rearrangement joins TRBV19 to TRBJ2-7; 9 nucleotides line up with TRBD2. The CDR3 is 16 amino acids. J was trimmed by 2 bases and V by 5 bases; bases with no gene match: 10. Germline V gene sequence: CDR1 LNHDA, CDR2 SQIVND (reference sequence). The CDR3 region is CASSFRGSGSTYEQYF. CDR3 nucleotide sequence: TGTGCCAGTAGTTTCCGTGGTAGCGGGAGTACCTACGAGCAGTACTTC.

This clonotype occurred a few times. V usage is TRBV25-1 and J usage is TRBJ2-5; 7 nucleotides align to TRBD1. The CDR3 runs to 15 residues. Germline CDR1 is MGHDK and CDR2 is SYGVNS. V was clipped by 2 bases and J by 0 bases; unmatched bases: 3. CDR3 region: CASSEDRDYQETQYF. The CDR3 nucleotides read TGTGCCAGCAGTGAAGACAGGGATTACCAAGAGACCCAGTACTTC.

This chain connects TRBV27 to TRBJ2-5; 7 bases align to TRBD2. The CDR3 has 17 residues. Trimming at V came to 7 bases and at J to 2 bases, leaving 16 bases not matched to a gene. Germline V gene sequence: CDR1 MNHEY, CDR2 SMNVEV (reference sequence). The CDR3 region is CASIFSCGLAVQETQYF. DNA of the CDR3: TGTGCCAGCATCTTCTCTTGTGGGCTAGCGGTGCAAGAGACCCAGTACTTC.